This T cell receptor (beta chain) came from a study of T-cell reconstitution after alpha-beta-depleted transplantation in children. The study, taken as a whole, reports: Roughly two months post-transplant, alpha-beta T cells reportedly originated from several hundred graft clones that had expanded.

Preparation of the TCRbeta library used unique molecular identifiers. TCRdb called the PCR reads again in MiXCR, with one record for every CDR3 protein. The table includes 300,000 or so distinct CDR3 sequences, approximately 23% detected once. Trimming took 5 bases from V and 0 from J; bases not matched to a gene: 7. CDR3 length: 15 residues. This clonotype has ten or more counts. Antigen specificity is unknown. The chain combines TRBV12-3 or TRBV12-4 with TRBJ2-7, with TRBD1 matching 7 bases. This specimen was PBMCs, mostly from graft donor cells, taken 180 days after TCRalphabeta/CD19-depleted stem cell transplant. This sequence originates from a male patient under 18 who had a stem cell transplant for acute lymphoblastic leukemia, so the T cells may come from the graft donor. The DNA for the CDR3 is TGTGCCAGCAGTCCGATTCACAGGGGCTCCTACGAGCAGTACTTC. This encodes CASSPIHRGSYEQYF.